The 19 T cell receptor beta chains below come from one sample, sequenced in a study of vaccination and CD4 T cells after COVID-19. These TCRs' antigens remain unknown. CD4+ T cells that had been cultured provided DNA sequenced with the Oncomine TCR Beta short-read assay. Using its own MiXCR run on the PCR reads, TCRdb lists one record per CDR3 protein. Among 20,000 to 25,000 distinct CDR3 sequences, about 42% were seen once, and the ten largest hold 19%. Treatment denoted: roughly ten-day PBMC culture with coronavirus spike peptide pools or control peptides (ViraFEST assay). Sequenced material: CD4+ T cells from blood, cultured in vitro, taken before SARS-CoV-2 vaccination. These receptors were obtained from a human donor who received a COVID-19 vaccine.

The chain carries TRBV6-1 and TRBJ1-2; TRBD1 matches at 8 bases. After removal of 0 bases from V and 6 bases from J, the junction contained 9 bases not matched to a gene. From germline, CDR1 is MNHNS and CDR2 SASEGT. The CDR3 runs to 16 residues. Here the CDR3 reads CASSEAIARTGNGYTF. DNA for the CDR3: TGTGCCAGCAGTGAAGCGATAGCTCGGACAGGGAATGGCTACACCTTC.

This clonotype was observed a handful of times. This chain connects TRBV6-1 to TRBJ1-1, with 9 bases fitting TRBD1. J lost 0 bases, V lost 5 bases, and 7 bases had no gene match. This CDR3 comprises 16 residues. Germline V gene lookup returns CDR1 MNHNS and CDR2 SASEGT. CDR3 nucleotide sequence: TGTGCCAGCAGTACCCGGACAGGGGCTCTGAACACTGAAGCTTTCTTT. Its translation: CASSTRTGALNTEAFF.

The chain couples TRBV29-1 to TRBJ1-1; TRBD1 is a possible D gene (6 bases). Per the germline V gene, CDR1 is SQVTM and CDR2 is ANQGSEA. Trimming removed 2 bases at V and 10 bases at J, with 11 bases between. The CDR3 contains 11 residues. The CDR3 coding sequence is TGCAGCGTTGAAAACAGGGAGGGAGCTTTCTTT. Translation: CSVENREGAFF.

This sequence joins TRBV5-8 and TRBJ2-5; D is uncertain. This CDR3 has 14 amino acids. Germline V gene sequence: CDR1 SGHTS, CDR2 YDEGEE. Trimming cost V 0 bases and J 1 base, with 7 bases left between them. CDR3 nucleotide sequence: TGTGCCAGCAGCTTGGGTAGGGCCCAAGAGACCCAGTACTTC. It translates to CASSLGRAQETQYF.

The chain is built from TRBV10-2 and TRBJ2-5; D is possibly TRBD1 (5 bases). Trimming took 3 bases from V and 5 from J, leaving 16 bases between them. This CDR3 region has 15 residues. CDR1 and CDR2 (germline): WSHSY, SAAADI. The CDR3: CASSESPDIGETQYF. The CDR3 DNA follows: TGCGCCAGCAGTGAATCTCCGGACATCGGGGAGACCCAGTACTTC.

V and J are TRBV5-4 and TRBJ2-1, with D uncertain. Germline V gives CDR1 SGHNT, CDR2 YYREEE (reference sequence). The CDR3 runs to 13 residues. The V gene lost 0 bases and the J gene lost 5 bases, with 6 bases spanning the gap. The CDR3 sequence: CASSLASDNEQFF. The CDR3 DNA follows: TGTGCCAGCAGCTTGGCGAGCGACAATGAGCAGTTCTTC. The whole variable domain, filled in from reference TRBV5-4 and TRBJ2-1, reads ETGVTQSPTHLIKTRGQQVTLRCSSQSGHNTVSWYQQALGQGPQFIFQYYREEENGRGNFPPRFSGLQFPNYSSELNVNALELDDSALYLCASSLASDNEQFFGPGTRLTVL.

The chain is built from TRBV6-1 and TRBJ2-5; D gene ambiguous. This CDR3 is 16 amino acids long. With 6 bases removed from V and 1 base from J, the gap between germline ends came to 18 bases. The V gene's germline CDR1 is MNHNS and CDR2 SASEGT. The chain's CDR3 is CASSPFAHDLQETQYF. The CDR3 nucleotides are TGTGCCAGCAGCCCCTTTGCACACGACCTCCAAGAGACCCAGTACTTC.

V usage is TRBV7-8 and J usage is TRBJ1-5; unclear D gene. CDR3 length equals 16 residues. V was pared by 1 base and J by 7 bases, with 17 bases between. Germline V CDR1 and CDR2: SGHVS, FQNEAQ. CDR3 sequence (DNA): TGTGCCAGCAGCTTAGGAATGAGAAGAGGGTACCAGCCCCAGCATTTT. It yields the protein CASSLGMRRGYQPQHF.

This clonotype appeared a few times. This rearrangement joins TRBV14 to TRBJ2-5, with D maybe TRBD2 (6 bases). V was shortened by 1 base and J by 4 bases, with 19 bases between the two germline ends. The length of the CDR3 is 17 residues. Germline values: CDR1 SGHDN, CDR2 FVKESK. Here the CDR3 reads CASSQGGTSRLGETQYF. As DNA, the CDR3 is TGTGCCAGCAGCCAAGGTGGGACTTCGCGACTCGGAGAGACCCAGTACTTC. Based on the CDR3 plus reference TRBV14 and TRBJ2-5, the full variable domain is EAGVTQFPSHSVIEKGQTVTLRCDPISGHDNLYWYRRVMGKEIKFLLHFVKESKQDESGMPNNRFLAERTGGTYSTLKVQPAELEDSGVYFCASSQGGTSRLGETQYFGPGTRLLVL.

This clonotype has only a few counts. CDR3 DNA sequence: TGTGCCAGCAGCTTAGGCCCCGGGATGCAGTACTTC. It codes for CASSLGPGMQYF. The J gene is TRBJ2-7, the V gene TRBV7-3, with a tentative D call TRBD2 (5 bases). V lost 2 bases to trimming and J lost 9 bases, with 11 bases between them. CDR1 and CDR2 (germline): SGHTA, FQGTGA. This CDR3 has 12 amino acids. Supplemented by reference TRBV7-3 and TRBJ2-7, the full variable domain reads GAGVSQTPSNKVTEKGKYVELRCDPISGHTALYWYRQSLGQGPEFLIYFQGTGAADDSGLPNDRFFAVRPEGSVSTLKIQRTERGDSAVYLCASSLGPGMQYFGPGTRLTVT.

The chain has TRBV19 and TRBJ2-5; TRBD2 agrees at 11 bases. This CDR3 is 14 amino acids long. The germline V gene encodes CDR1 LNHDA and CDR2 SQIVND (reference sequence). J gave up 2 bases and V 6 bases, and 2 bases lay outside the gene matches. DNA for the CDR3: TGTGCCAGTAGAAGGACTAGCGGGCAAGAGACCCAGTACTTC. Translating it yields CASRRTSGQETQYF.

A few counts support this clonotype. The V and J genes are TRBV6-1 and TRBJ2-5; TRBD2 matches at 13 bases. Germline assignment: CDR1 MNHNS and CDR2 SASEGT. V lost 6 bases to trimming and J lost 2 bases; unmatched junction nucleotides: 6. CDR3 size: 16 residues. This CDR3 is CASRPGLAGLQETQYF. Here the CDR3 DNA reads TGTGCCAGCAGACCGGGACTAGCGGGGTTACAAGAGACCCAGTACTTC.

V is TRBV24-1 and J is TRBJ1-6; possible D gene TRBD1, 6 bases. Per germline, CDR1 KGHDR and CDR2 SFDVKD. The CDR3 has 14 residues. The V gene lost 4 bases and the J gene lost 5 bases, with 8 bases spanning the gap. CDR3: CATSERTDNSPLHF. DNA of the CDR3: TGTGCCACCAGTGAGCGGACAGATAATTCACCCCTCCACTTT.

The sample holds a few counts of this clonotype. The chain has TRBV2 and TRBJ1-2; maybe TRBD1 (6 bases). Germline-derived CDR1 and CDR2 are SNHLY and FYNNEI. The CDR3 is made up of 11 amino acids. V lost 8 bases to trimming and J lost 7 bases, with 11 bases between them. In nucleotides, the CDR3 is TGTGCCAGCTGGGGGGCAGGTGGCTACACCTTC. This sequence encodes CASWGAGGYTF.

This clonotype has a handful of counts. The V call is TRBV19, the J call TRBJ2-6; TRBD1 agrees at 9 bases. Germline V lookup: CDR1 LNHDA, CDR2 SQIVND (reference sequence). The CDR3 is made up of 18 amino acids. Losses at the gene ends were 6 bases for V and 0 bases for J; bases not matched to a gene: 9. CDR3 nucleotides: TGTGCCAGTAGCTCGCGGGAGACAGGGGGCTCTGGGGCCAACGTCCTGACTTTC. It codes for CASSSRETGGSGANVLTF.

This chain connects TRBV24-1 to TRBJ1-5; TRBD1 is a possible D gene (5 bases). Germline V lookup: CDR1 KGHDR, CDR2 SFDVKD. The V gene lost 0 bases and the J gene lost 9 bases, with 14 bases spanning the gap. The CDR3 is made up of 15 amino acids. CDR3 in amino acids: CATSDLPGPRRPQHF. The DNA of the CDR3 is TGTGCCACCAGTGATTTGCCAGGGCCTAGGCGGCCCCAGCATTTT.

This chain joins TRBV11-3 and TRBJ2-3, with D tentatively TRBD1 or TRBD2 (8 bases each). Germline assignment: CDR1 SGHNT and CDR2 YENEEA. This CDR3 contains 16 residues. V was trimmed by 5 bases and J by 4 bases, leaving 19 bases between them. The CDR3 DNA reads as TGTGCCAGCAGCGCCGGGGGGGACAGGTTCGCAGATACGCAGTATTTT. Translating it yields CASSAGGDRFADTQYF.

In its sample, this clonotype was seen a few times. The V gene is TRBV20-1, the J gene TRBJ1-2; no clear D. V shed 5 bases and J shed 0 bases, with 13 bases lying between them. Germline CDR1 reads DFQATT; CDR2 reads SNEGSKA (reference sequence). CDR3 length: 14 amino acids. CDR3 nucleotides: TGCAGTGCTCCGGACCGGCCGACTAACTATGGCTACACCTTC. It specifies CSAPDRPTNYGYTF.

V is TRBV2 and J is TRBJ1-5; D call uncertain. Trimming took 8 bases from V and 4 from J, leaving 15 bases between them. CDR3 length: 14 amino acids. CDR1 SNHLY and CDR2 FYNNEI come from the germline V gene. For the CDR3, the DNA is TGTGCCAGCTCCGAAATCGACTTTAATCAGCCCCAGCATTTT. Translating gives CASSEIDFNQPQHF.